The T cell receptor (beta chain) under discussion was sequenced for a study of CD8+ T cells in alopecia areata. Looked up from germline, CDR1 is SGHRS and CDR2 is YFSETQ. V lost 4 bases and J lost 7, with 18 bases in between. The CDR3 runs to 15 residues. cDNA prepared by RNA extraction and subsequent reverse transcription served as the template for sequencing. Sequencing used immunoSEQ multiplex PCR; TCRdb keeps in-frame clones, though not all of them. In the table there are about 140,000 clones, 55% of which are singletons. Points on this clone: Antigen specificity is unknown.

Study-wide findings and caveats: TCRs were shared less clearly across patients than in mice, possibly for HLA-related reasons.

The chain couples TRBV5-1 to TRBJ2-1; perhaps TRBD2 as D (6 bases). The sequence derives from a human donor in good health. The sequencing sample was made of CD4+ T cells sorted from blood. The chain's CDR3 is CASSDAGLGRNEQFF. CDR3 nucleotide sequence: TGCGCCAGCAGCGATGCGGGATTGGGAAGGAATGAGCAGTTCTTC.